These 11 T cell receptor beta chains were all obtained from the same sample, sequenced in a study of cytomegalovirus exposure and HLA in healthy donors. Amplification used 60 Vbeta primers and 13 Jbeta primers. Generated by immunoSEQ multiplex PCR, the TCRdb table keeps only in-frame clones and is missing some. In the table there are about 180,000 clones, roughly 82% of which are singletons. The sample taken for sequencing was PBMCs. The source is a girl aged 2-10 years in good health and CMV-seropositive.

The J gene is TRBJ2-3, the V gene TRBV28; D is unclear. The CDR3 has 13 amino acids. Germline CDR1 and CDR2: MDHEN and SYDVKM. V shed 6 bases and J shed 2 bases, with 9 bases lying between them. The CDR3 here is CASSPVYTDTQYF. The CDR3 region has the DNA TGTGCCAGCAGCCCTGTGTACACAGATACGCAGTATTTT.

This clone was seen a single time. The rearrangement uses TRBV5-1 and TRBJ2-3; TRBD1 matches at 7 bases. V shed 4 bases, J shed 0 bases, and the junction held 8 bases outside the gene matches. This CDR3 has 16 residues. The germline gives CDR1 SGHRS, CDR2 YFSETQ. CDR3 bases: TGCGCCAGCAGCAAGGGACAGCCTCAGAGCACAGATACGCAGTATTTT. Its protein is CASSKGQPQSTDTQYF.

The chain is built from TRBV2 and TRBJ1-1; 7 nucleotides line up with TRBD1. In germline, CDR1 is SNHLY, CDR2 FYNNEI. This CDR3 spans 14 amino acids. J gave up 1 base and V 8 bases, and 7 bases lay outside the gene matches. The CDR3 DNA follows: TGTGCCAGCTTATTGGGGACAGAGAACACTGAAGCTTTCTTT. It encodes CASLLGTENTEAFF.

The CDR3 coding sequence is TGTGCCAGCAGTGAAGGTTTCGGGGCGGGGTCCTACGAGCAGTACTTC. Translation gives CASSEGFGAGSYEQYF. The chain combines TRBV2 with TRBJ2-7, with D possibly being TRBD2 (6 bases). V was pared by 1 base and J by 1 base, with 14 bases between. Germline V CDR1 and CDR2: SNHLY, FYNNEI. CDR3 length equals 16 residues.

The chain has TRBV7-9 and TRBJ2-7; 7 bases are shared with TRBD2. The V and J ends lost 3 bases and 3 bases, in that order; junction bases with no gene match: 8. The CDR3 has 15 amino acids. Germline CDR1 and CDR2: SEHNR and FQNEAQ (reference sequence). CDR3 protein: CASSLVAGVNYEQYF. The CDR3 coding sequence is TGTGCCAGCAGCTTGGTGGCGGGAGTTAACTACGAGCAGTACTTC.

This chain uses TRBV5-4 with TRBJ1-4; D might be TRBD1 (6 bases). V lost 0 bases and J 10 bases, leaving 22 bases between the germline ends. Germline V gives CDR1 SGHNT, CDR2 YYREEE (reference sequence). The CDR3 extends over 17 amino acids. CDR3 sequence (DNA): TGTGCCAGCAGCTTGGTCCCGACAGGCAAAGGTTCAGGAAAACTGTTTTTT. This gives the protein CASSLVPTGKGSGKLFF.

The gene calls are TRBV6-1 and TRBJ1-3; 8 bases match TRBD1. V lost 2 bases to trimming and J lost 2 bases; unmatched junction nucleotides: 5. Germline lookup yields CDR1 MNHNS and CDR2 SASEGT. The CDR3 runs 16 residues. CDR3 sequence: CASSEFGRGPGNTIYF. The CDR3 coding sequence is TGTGCCAGCAGTGAATTCGGCAGGGGGCCTGGAAACACCATATATTTT.

The V and J genes are TRBV29-1 and TRBJ1-1; D ambiguous. The germline V and J ends were trimmed by 4 bases and 1 base, with 4 bases remaining between them. The CDR3 runs 11 residues. The germline gives CDR1 SQVTM, CDR2 ANQGSEA. The DNA for the CDR3 is TGCAGCGTTGTCCGGAACACTGAAGCTTTCTTT. Residues: CSVVRNTEAFF.

In DNA, the CDR3 is TGCAGCGTTGCTCGGGACAGGTGGGGCTACGAGCAGTACTTC. It specifies CSVARDRWGYEQYF. This chain connects TRBV29-1 to TRBJ2-7; 8 bases are a match to TRBD1. The CDR3 has 14 amino acids. V lost 4 bases to trimming and J lost 3 bases; unmatched junction nucleotides: 8. Germline values: CDR1 SQVTM, CDR2 ANQGSEA.

This chain uses TRBV7-9 with TRBJ2-3; TRBD2 agrees at 10 bases. J lost 5 bases, V lost 8 bases, and 10 bases had no gene match. CDR1 SEHNR and CDR2 FQNEAQ come from the germline V gene (reference sequence). The CDR3 loop spans 15 amino acids. CDR3 in amino acids: CASEDTSGIIDTQYF. CDR3 DNA: TGTGCCAGCGAGGATACTAGCGGGATTATAGATACGCAGTATTTT.

This rearrangement joins TRBV9 to TRBJ2-3; no clear D. CDR1 is SGDLS, CDR2 YYNGEE, per germline. This CDR3 contains 15 residues. Trimming removed 0 bases at V and 5 bases at J, with 13 bases between. CDR3 nucleotides: TGTGCCAGCAGCGTAGTGGGCTATTATCAAGATACGCAGTATTTT. Translating gives CASSVVGYYQDTQYF.